This T cell receptor beta chain was sequenced in a study of T cell repertoires in cytomegalovirus infection. Whole-study context: Recently identified HLA-C-restricted CMV epitopes were among the peptides used. Public TCR beta signatures were indicative of both CMV infection and a matching HLA type. General study results and limits: Carriers of CMV and the relevant HLA type were discriminated by public TCR beta frequency.

Concerning this clonotype itself: Its matching antigen is unknown. This may come from a read error, since a much larger clone is one base off.

TCRdb recomputed calls from the reads with MiXCR, one row per CDR3 protein. The data contain 650,000 to 900,000 distinct CDR3 sequences, about 27% of them singletons. The receptor was derived from a human donor in good health (CMV status not recorded). Some clones in this sample may be carry-over from other donors' samples. Source: cultured CD8+ T cells from PBMCs, taken from culture after CMV antigen stimulation.

CDR3 loop: CASSPWTVALNNEQFF. In nucleotides, the CDR3 is TGTGCCAGCAGCCCCTGGACGGTCGCCCTGAACAATGAGCAGTTCTTC. The chain couples TRBV7-6 to TRBJ2-1; D is unclear. V gave up 5 bases and J gave up 5 bases, with 19 bases separating them. Germline V gene sequence: CDR1 SGHVS, CDR2 FNYEAQ. The length of the CDR3 is 16 residues. Combining the CDR3 with reference TRBV7-6 and TRBJ2-1 gives the whole variable domain GAGVSQSPRYKVTKRGQDVALRCDPISGHVSLYWYRQALGQGPEFLTYFNYEAQQDKSGLPNDRFSAERPEGSISTLTIQRTEQRDSAMYRCASSPWTVALNNEQFFGPGTRLTVL.